This T cell receptor beta chain comes out of a study of T cells in Graves' hyperthyroidism and ophthalmopathy. Amplified TCR beta CDR3 regions derived from RNA transcripts. First-round RT-PCR with HTBI primers amplified the TCR CDR3 region. TCRdb used MiXCR to reprocess the multiplex PCR reads, holding one entry per CDR3 protein. The table has fewer than 600,000 distinct CDR3 sequences, 14% seen once. This clonotype was found many times. The sequencing input was blood. The receptor comes from a woman aged 35 to 49 with Graves' hyperthyroidism.

In nucleotides, the CDR3 is TGTGCCAGCTGGGAGACGGGGGGCAGAGATACGCAGTATTTT. Translating it yields CASWETGGRDTQYF. V gene TRBV2 combines with J gene TRBJ2-3, with D tentatively TRBD2 (7 bases). Trimming took off 8 bases at V and 5 bases at J, with 17 bases between the two ends. The CDR3 loop spans 14 amino acids. In germline, CDR1 is SNHLY, CDR2 FYNNEI.